The subject of this entry is one T cell receptor (beta chain). The method was immunoSEQ multiplex PCR; TCRdb's version includes in-frame clones alone and lacks a portion of them. The sample records roughly 100,000 clones, 80% to 90% being singletons. These data belong to a study of blood T cell repertoires in COVID-19. V dropped 7 bases and J dropped 7 bases, with 11 bases sitting between them. This CDR3 is built from 12 residues. This clonotype was sampled from a woman in her 70s with acute or convalescent COVID-19. This chain joins TRBV12-3 or TRBV12-4 and TRBJ1-5; perhaps TRBD1 as D (5 bases). The sample taken for sequencing was peripheral blood. The CDR3 region is CASNSWGQPQHF. The CDR3 bases are TGTGCCAGCAACTCGTGGGGCCAGCCCCAGCATTTT.